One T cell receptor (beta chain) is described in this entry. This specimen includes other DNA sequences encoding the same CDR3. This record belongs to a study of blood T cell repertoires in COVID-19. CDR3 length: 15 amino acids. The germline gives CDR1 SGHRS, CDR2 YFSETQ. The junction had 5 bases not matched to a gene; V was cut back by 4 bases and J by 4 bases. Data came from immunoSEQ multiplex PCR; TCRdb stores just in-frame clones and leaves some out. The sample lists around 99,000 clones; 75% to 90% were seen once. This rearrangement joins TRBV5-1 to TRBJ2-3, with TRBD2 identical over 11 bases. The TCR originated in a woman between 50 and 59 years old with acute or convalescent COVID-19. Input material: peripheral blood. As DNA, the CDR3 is TGCGCCAGCAGCCTTAGCGGGGGGGCTGCAGATACGCAGTATTTT. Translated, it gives CASSLSGGAADTQYF.